This entry is about one T cell receptor beta chain. In the original workflow: Amplification of reference gene primers was used by the study to estimate nucleated cell counts. Assay: immunoSEQ multiplex PCR; the TCRdb copy retains only in-frame clones and omits some. The V and J calls and the clone size are those of that table, but D and trimming were determined from the DNA. Altogether 200,000 to 250,000 clones are present, roughly 84% being singletons, with the ten largest covering approximately 10%. The data were taken from a study of blood T cell repertoires in COVID-19. At the level of the study: Researchers got acute and convalescent COVID-19 samples from the United States, Italy and Spain. Sample material is recorded as cDNA or gDNA derived from T cells, B-cell-depleted T cells, or PBMCs.

The CDR3 loop spans 15 amino acids. CDR1 is SEHNR and CDR2 is FQNEAQ in the germline V gene (reference sequence). V lost 2 bases, J lost 3 bases, and 10 bases lay in between. The V gene is TRBV7-9, the J gene TRBJ2-2; D gene ambiguous. Sequenced: peripheral blood. The receptor was isolated from a man aged 45-60 years with active or convalescent COVID-19. CDR3 sequence reads: CASSLYGGDTGELFF. The CDR3 DNA follows: TGTGCCAGCAGCTTATATGGCGGCGACACCGGGGAGCTGTTTTTT.